This T cell receptor (beta chain) originates from a study of T cell repertoires in cytomegalovirus infection. At the level of the study: Selection of CMV epitopes for the study included recently identified HLA-C-restricted and well-studied HLA-B-restricted ones. TCR beta signatures that were public indicated CMV infection and matching HLA type. Study results and caveats: Cumulated frequencies of public TCR beta families served to identify carriers of CMV plus the relevant HLA.

From the reads, TCRdb called clonotypes with MiXCR, one entry per CDR3 protein. The sample records a few hundred thousand distinct CDR3 sequences, roughly 43% being singletons. J lost 7 bases, V lost 1 base, and 7 bases had no gene match. Germline V CDR1 and CDR2: SGHNT, YENEEA. This CDR3 region has 15 residues. Comment on this clonotype: The antigen remains undetermined.

The clonotype originates from a human donor in good health (CMV status not recorded). Some clones in this sample may be carry-over from other donors' samples. The genes are TRBV11-3 and TRBJ2-1; 7 bases fit TRBD2. Specimen: cultured PBMCs, collected from culture after CMV antigen stimulation. As DNA, the CDR3 is TGTGCCAGCAGCTTAGGAGGTAAAGCGGGAAATGAGCAGTTCTTC. It codes for CASSLGGKAGNEQFF.